The 13 T cell receptor beta chains below all came from one sample that was sequenced in a study of T cells in Graves' hyperthyroidism and ophthalmopathy. RNA transcripts were the template for amplifying TCR beta CDR3 regions. RT-PCR in the first round (using the HTBI primer set) targeted the TCR CDR3. TCRdb re-called the multiplex PCR reads with MiXCR, one entry per CDR3 protein. The sample includes fewer than 750,000 distinct CDR3 sequences, 14% to 15% of them seen just once. Sample: blood. The receptors were gathered from a woman in her 40s with Graves' ophthalmopathy.

The chain is built from TRBV24-1 and TRBJ2-7, with D uncertain. Germline CDR1 and CDR2: KGHDR and SFDVKD. V lost 4 bases and J 6 bases, leaving 9 bases between the germline ends. The CDR3 has 12 amino acids. This CDR3 is CATSDTSREQYF. The CDR3 region has the DNA TGTGCCACCAGTGACACTTCGCGCGAGCAGTACTTC.

This clonotype was observed a handful of times. The V call is TRBV5-1, the J call TRBJ2-2, with 11 bases matching TRBD1. Trimming at V came to 4 bases and at J to 6 bases, leaving 8 bases not matched to a gene. CDR3 length: 16 residues. Germline CDR1 reads SGHRS; CDR2 reads YFSETQ. CDR3 nucleotides: TGCGCCAGCAGCCGCGGACAGGGGGCGCGTCCCGGGGAGCTGTTTTTT. It is translated as CASSRGQGARPGELFF.

On this clonotype itself: At one of its ends the junction is not consistent with the germline gene, which may arise from a read error. This rearrangement joins TRBV30 to TRBJ1-2; D gene ambiguous. Per the germline V gene, CDR1 is GTSNPN and CDR2 is SVGIG (reference sequence). This CDR3 spans 11 amino acids. CDR3 sequence reads: CAWEINYGYAF. CDR3 nucleotide sequence: TGTGCCTGGGAAATAAACTATGGCTACGCCTTC.

This clonotype was counted ten times or more. The chain employs TRBV28 and TRBJ1-1; D gene unclear. V was trimmed by 7 bases and J by 0 bases, leaving 3 bases between them. The CDR3 is 11 amino acids. The V gene's germline CDR1 is MDHEN and CDR2 SYDVKM. CDR3 sequence (DNA): TGTGCCAGCACAATGAACACTGAAGCTTTCTTT. It encodes CASTMNTEAFF.

This clonotype was recorded at least ten times. CDR3 region: CASIFQGNTEAFF. DNA for the CDR3: TGTGCCAGCATTTTCCAGGGCAACACTGAAGCTTTCTTT. The V call is TRBV6-5, the J call TRBJ1-1, with D possibly matching TRBD1 (5 bases). Germline CDR1 is MNHEY and CDR2 is SVGAGI. V lost 7 bases and J 2 bases, leaving 11 bases between the germline ends. CDR3 length: 13 amino acids.

At least ten counts were recorded for this clonotype. The chain has TRBV27 and TRBJ2-2; 8 bases align to TRBD2. This CDR3 is built from 15 residues. V lost 6 bases and J lost 6; bases outside the gene matches: 9. CDR1 is MNHEY, CDR2 SMNVEV, per germline (reference sequence). CDR3 sequence (DNA): TGTGCCAGCAGACCCGGGGGGGCGGGGGCCGGGGAGCTGTTTTTT. It is translated as CASRPGGAGAGELFF.

This clonotype has at least ten counts. This sequence joins TRBV27 and TRBJ2-2; D is ambiguous. V was shortened by 6 bases and J by 8 bases, with 13 bases between the two germline ends. The CDR3 consists of 13 residues. CDR1 and CDR2 (germline): MNHEY, SMNVEV (reference sequence). The CDR3 loop reads CASSFAAGGELFF. The CDR3 bases are TGTGCCAGCAGCTTTGCGGCCGGAGGGGAGCTGTTTTTT.

This clonotype has ten or more counts. This chain joins TRBV27 and TRBJ1-1; 9 bases align to TRBD1. The junction had 17 bases not matched to a gene; V was cut back by 6 bases and J by 0 bases. The CDR3 loop spans 19 amino acids. CDR1 MNHEY and CDR2 SMNVEV come from the germline V gene (reference sequence). CDR3 residues: CASRPSLNMGQGLNTEAFF. Here the CDR3 DNA reads TGTGCCAGCAGACCCTCCCTTAATATGGGACAGGGATTGAACACTGAAGCTTTCTTT.

This clonotype was picked up many times. The chain recombines TRBV6-5 with TRBJ2-7; TRBD2 matches at 14 bases. Germline V gives CDR1 MNHEY, CDR2 SVGAGI. Trimming took 4 bases from V and 6 from J; bases not matched to a gene: 5. The CDR3 loop spans 15 amino acids. This chain's CDR3 is CASSWGTSGSAEQYF. The CDR3 nucleotides read TGTGCCAGCAGTTGGGGGACTAGCGGGAGCGCCGAGCAGTACTTC.

This clonotype was observed many times. V is TRBV28 and J is TRBJ2-7; 12 bases align to TRBD2. With V trimmed by 7 bases and J by 5 bases, 6 bases remained unmatched. The germline CDR1 and CDR2 sequences are MDHEN and SYDVKM. The CDR3 length is 14 residues. Written as DNA, the CDR3 is TGTGCCAGCACCCTAGCGGGAGGGCAAAACGAGCAGTACTTC. Protein product: CASTLAGGQNEQYF. Together with reference TRBV28 and TRBJ2-7, the CDR3 gives the full variable domain: DVKVTQSSRYLVKRTGEKVFLECVQDMDHENMFWYRQDPGLGLRLIYFSYDVKMKEKGDIPEGYSVSREKKERFSLILESASTNQTSMYLCASTLAGGQNEQYFGPGTRLTVT.

This clonotype was seen ten or more times. The chain uses TRBV10-3 and TRBJ2-7; possible D gene TRBD1, 6 bases. This CDR3 spans 12 amino acids. Trimming shortened V by 7 bases and J by 2 bases, and 9 bases separated the two germline ends. Germline V lookup: CDR1 ENHRY, CDR2 SYGVKD. The CDR3 sequence: CAIKGDTYEQYF. As DNA, the CDR3 is TGTGCCATCAAGGGGGATACCTACGAGCAGTACTTC.

The genes are TRBV6-1 and TRBJ1-2, with D maybe TRBD1 (5 bases). V gave up 8 bases and J gave up 2 bases, with 12 bases separating them. The germline gives CDR1 MNHNS, CDR2 SASEGT. This CDR3 has 13 residues. For the CDR3, the DNA is TGTGCCAGCCATCGGGGACTGAACTATGGCTACACCTTC. Its translation: CASHRGLNYGYTF.

This clonotype was picked up many times. The CDR3 sequence is CATSDLGDSTDTQYF. DNA of the CDR3: TGTGCCACCAGTGATTTGGGCGACTCCACAGATACGCAGTATTTT. This rearrangement joins TRBV24-1 to TRBJ2-3; D gene unclear. Trimming left V 0 bases short and J 2 bases short, with 8 bases between. The CDR3 contains 15 residues. Germline CDR1 KGHDR, CDR2 SFDVKD.